Sequencing of this T cell receptor beta chain was carried out in a study of blood T cell repertoires in COVID-19. The CDR3 consists of 13 residues. The ends were cut back, 3 bases at V and 8 bases at J, with 11 bases in the middle. As processed by the authors: Nucleated cell number was recorded as an estimate derived from reference gene primer amplification. Some clones are missing from TCRdb's copy, which holds only in-frame ones; the method was immunoSEQ multiplex PCR. V, J and clone size are those of that table, while D and trimming were read from the DNA. The profile shows roughly 410,000 clones, approximately 87% of them singletons.

The sequence derives from a woman in her sixties or seventies with COVID-19, enrolled during active disease. The sequencing sample was made of peripheral blood. V usage is TRBV12-3 or TRBV12-4 and J usage is TRBJ2-1; D is possibly TRBD2 (6 bases). CDR3 residues: CASSFRGEDEQFF. CDR3 DNA: TGTGCCAGCAGTTTTAGAGGGGAGGATGAGCAGTTCTTC.